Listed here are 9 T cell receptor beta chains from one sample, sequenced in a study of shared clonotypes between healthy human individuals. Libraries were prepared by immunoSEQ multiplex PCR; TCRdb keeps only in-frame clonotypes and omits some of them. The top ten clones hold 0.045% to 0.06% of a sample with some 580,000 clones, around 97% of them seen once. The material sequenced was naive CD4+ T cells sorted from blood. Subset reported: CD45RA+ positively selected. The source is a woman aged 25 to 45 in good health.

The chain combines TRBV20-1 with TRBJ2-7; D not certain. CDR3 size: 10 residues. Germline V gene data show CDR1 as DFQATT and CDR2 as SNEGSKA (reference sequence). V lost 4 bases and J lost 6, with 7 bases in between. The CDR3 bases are TGCAGTGCTACACCGTTCGAGCAGTACTTC. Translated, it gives CSATPFEQYF.

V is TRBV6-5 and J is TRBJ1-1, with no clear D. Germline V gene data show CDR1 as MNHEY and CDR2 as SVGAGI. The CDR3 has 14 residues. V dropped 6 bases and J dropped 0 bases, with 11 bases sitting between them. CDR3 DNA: TGTGCCAGCAGGAGGACGGGTTTGAACACTGAAGCTTTCTTT. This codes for CASRRTGLNTEAFF.

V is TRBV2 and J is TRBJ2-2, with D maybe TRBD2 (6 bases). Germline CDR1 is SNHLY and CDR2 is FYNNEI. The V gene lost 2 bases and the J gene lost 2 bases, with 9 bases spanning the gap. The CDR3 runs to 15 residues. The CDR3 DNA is TGTGCCAGCAGTGAAATGGGGACTAACACCGGGGAGCTGTTTTTT. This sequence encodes CASSEMGTNTGELFF.

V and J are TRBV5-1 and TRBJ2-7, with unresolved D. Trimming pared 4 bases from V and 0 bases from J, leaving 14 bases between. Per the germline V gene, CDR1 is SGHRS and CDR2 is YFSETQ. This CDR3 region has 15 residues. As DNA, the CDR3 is TGCGCCAGCAGCGGTGCCCCAGGCCCCTCCTACGAGCAGTACTTC. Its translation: CASSGAPGPSYEQYF.

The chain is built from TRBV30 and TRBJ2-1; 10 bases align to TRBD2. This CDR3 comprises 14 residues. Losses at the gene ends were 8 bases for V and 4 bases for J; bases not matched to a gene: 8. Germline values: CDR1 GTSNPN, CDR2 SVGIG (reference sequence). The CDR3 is CASSGLAIYNEQFF. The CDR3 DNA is TGTGCCAGCTCGGGACTAGCGATTTACAATGAGCAGTTCTTC.

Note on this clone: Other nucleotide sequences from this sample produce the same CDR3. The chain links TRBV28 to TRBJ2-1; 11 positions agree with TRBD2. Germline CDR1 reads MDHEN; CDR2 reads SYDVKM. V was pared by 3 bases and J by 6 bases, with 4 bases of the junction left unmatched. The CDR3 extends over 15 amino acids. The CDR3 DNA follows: TGTGCCAGCAGTTTGGGTCTAGCGGGAGGCAATGAGCAGTTCTTC. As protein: CASSLGLAGGNEQFF.

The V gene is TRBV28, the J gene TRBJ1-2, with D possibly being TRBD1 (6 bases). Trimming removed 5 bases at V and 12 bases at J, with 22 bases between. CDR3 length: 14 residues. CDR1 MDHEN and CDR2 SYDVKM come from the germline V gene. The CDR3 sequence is CASSPTGAPWVHTF. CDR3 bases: TGTGCCAGCAGTCCCACGGGGGCCCCCTGGGTCCACACCTTC.

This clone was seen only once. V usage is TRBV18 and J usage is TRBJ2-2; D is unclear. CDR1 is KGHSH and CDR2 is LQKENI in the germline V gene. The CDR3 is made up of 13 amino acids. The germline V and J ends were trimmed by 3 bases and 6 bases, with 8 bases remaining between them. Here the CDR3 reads CASSPLPAGELFF. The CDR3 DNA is TGTGCCAGCTCACCCCTTCCGGCCGGGGAGCTGTTTTTT.

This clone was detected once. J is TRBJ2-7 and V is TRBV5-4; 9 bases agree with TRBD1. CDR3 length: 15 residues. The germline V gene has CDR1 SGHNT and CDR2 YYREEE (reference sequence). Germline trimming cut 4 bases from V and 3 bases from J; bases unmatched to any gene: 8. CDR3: CASSQPGQGFYEQYF. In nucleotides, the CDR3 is TGTGCCAGCAGCCAACCGGGACAGGGCTTCTACGAGCAGTACTTC.